This TCR beta chain was retrieved from a study of blood T cells in healthy people across ages. The authors extracted at least 5 micrograms of total RNA per sample. Study-wide points: Compared with aged donors, long-lived donors showed fewer expanded clones, suggesting selection.

V was shortened by 3 bases and J by 4 bases, with 7 bases between the two germline ends. Germline values: CDR1 SGHTA, CDR2 FQGNSA. The CDR3 is 12 residues long. Primed by a sample-barcoded 5' primer and a J-beta primer mix, a second PCR proceeded for 7 to 11 cycles. TCRdb passed the 5' RACE reads through MiXCR, listing each CDR3 protein once. The sample records over 600,000 distinct CDR3 sequences, under 25% being singletons. This clonotype has a handful of counts. Its antigen remains unknown. The source is a man in his sixties or seventies in good health. The sequenced material came from blood. The gene calls are TRBV7-2 and TRBJ2-7; weak D call: TRBD2 (5 bases). The CDR3 sequence is CASSLKRYEQYF. CDR3 coding DNA: TGTGCCAGCAGCTTGAAGCGGTACGAGCAGTACTTC.